Following are 18 T cell receptor beta chains from one sample sequenced in a study of CXCR3-negative and CXCR3-positive naive CD8 T cells. The libraries of TRB cDNA were prepared using 5' RACE with UMI labels. TCRdb re-called the 5' RACE reads and catalogs CDR3 proteins one per entry, DNA excluded. This table holds around 47,000 distinct CDR3 sequences. Specimen: memory CD8+ T cells from blood. The source is a human donor in good health. Some clones in this sample may be carry-over from other donors' samples.

The rearrangement joins TRBV3-1 to TRBJ2-7; without DNA, the TCRdb call of TRBD1 cannot be checked. Germline V gene data show CDR1 as LGHDT and CDR2 as YNNKEL (reference sequence). The CDR3 length is 15 residues. CDR3 in amino acids: CASSPETGLPYEQYF.

Frequency places this clonotype as large. This chain links TRBV4-3 with TRBJ1-6. The CDR3 contains 13 residues. Germline-derived CDR1 and CDR2 are LGHNA and YSLEER. CDR3 amino acids: CASSQDLNSPLHF.

The chain's CDR3 is CASSPGGLKDGYTF. The chain carries TRBV18 and TRBJ1-2; the TRBD1 assignment by TCRdb is unverifiable without DNA. Germline CDR1 reads KGHSH; CDR2 reads LQKENI. The CDR3 runs to 14 residues.

The V gene is TRBV13, the J gene TRBJ1-2. The germline gives CDR1 PRHDT, CDR2 FYEKMQ (reference sequence). The CDR3 covers 14 residues. The CDR3 sequence: CASSLGTANYGYTF.

The chain combines TRBV7-8 with TRBJ2-3; TCRdb names TRBD1, which stays unverified in the absence of DNA. Per the germline V gene, CDR1 is SGHVS and CDR2 is FQNEAQ. This CDR3 contains 13 residues. The CDR3 protein is CASSPLSTDTQYF.

The chain couples TRBV29-1 to TRBJ2-1; lacking DNA, the TRBD2 call made by TCRdb goes unchecked. CDR3 size: 13 residues. CDR1 is SQVTM and CDR2 is ANQGSEA in the germline V gene. CDR3 residues: CSVPPSSYNEQFF.

The chain joins TRBV7-9 to TRBJ2-5; TCRdb proposes TRBD1, but this gene call is untestable without DNA. Per germline, CDR1 SEHNR and CDR2 FQNEAQ (reference sequence). The CDR3 extends over 15 amino acids. The CDR3 loop is CASSQLRDGQETQYF.

This chain links TRBV5-5 with TRBJ1-1. The CDR3 has 14 residues. Germline assignment: CDR1 SGHKS and CDR2 YYEKEE (reference sequence). CDR3 sequence reads: CASSLGQRNTEAFF. The complete variable domain, with remaining parts taken from reference TRBV5-5 and TRBJ1-1, reads DAGVTQSPTHLIKTRGQQVTLRCSPISGHKSVSWYQQVLGQGPQFIFQYYEKEERGRGNFPDRFSARQFPNYSSELNVNALLLGDSALYLCASSLGQRNTEAFFGQGTRLTVV.

The chain uses TRBV27 and TRBJ2-7. Germline loops: CDR1 MNHEY, CDR2 SMNVEV (reference sequence). The CDR3 totals 12 residues. CDR3 amino acids: CASRQSSYEQYF.

The chain recombines TRBV29-1 with TRBJ2-1; TCRdb reports TRBD1, a call that lacks DNA to check it against. From germline, CDR1 is SQVTM and CDR2 ANQGSEA. The CDR3 contains 16 residues. This CDR3 reads CSVEVQGALRYNEQFF.

The chain employs TRBV7-8 and TRBJ2-3; the TRBD2 assignment by TCRdb is unverifiable without DNA. CDR1 SGHVS and CDR2 FQNEAQ come from the germline V gene. The CDR3 extends over 18 amino acids. This CDR3 is CASSLPLAGGPATDTQYF.

This chain joins TRBV20-1 and TRBJ1-1; TCRdb's D gene call, TRBD1, goes unchecked for lack of DNA. Germline V gene sequence: CDR1 DFQATT, CDR2 SNEGSKA (reference sequence). The CDR3 has 15 amino acids. This CDR3 reads CSASKVLGWGDGAFF.

The J gene is TRBJ2-7, the V gene TRBV20-1. The CDR3 is made up of 13 amino acids. CDR1 is DFQATT and CDR2 is SNEGSKA in the germline V gene (reference sequence). This chain's CDR3 is CSAAMRISYEQYF.

The J gene is TRBJ2-1, the V gene TRBV15; there is no DNA to check the TCRdb D call of TRBD2. Germline assignment: CDR1 LNHNV and CDR2 YYDKDF (reference sequence). CDR3 length equals 15 residues. The CDR3 loop reads CATSRERGVNNEQFF.

This sequence joins TRBV6-2 or TRBV6-3 and TRBJ2-1; TCRdb's D call of TRBD2 is untestable without DNA. This CDR3 spans 14 amino acids. Germline-derived CDR1 and CDR2 are MNHEY and SVGEGT. The CDR3 here is CASSKGLATNEQFF.

V and J are TRBV7-9 and TRBJ2-7. The CDR3 sequence is 13 residues long. Germline CDR1 SEHNR, CDR2 FQNEAQ (reference sequence). The CDR3 is CASSTGIPYEQYF. Filled out from reference TRBV7-9 and TRBJ2-7, the complete variable domain reads DTGVSQNPRHKITKRGQNVTFRCDPISEHNRLYWYRQTLGQGPEFLTYFQNEAQLEKSRLLSDRFSAERPKGSFSTLEIQRTEQGDSAMYLCASSTGIPYEQYFGPGTRLTVT.

This clonotype is identified as medium-sized from frequency. The V gene is TRBV4-3, the J gene TRBJ2-2. Germline-derived CDR1 and CDR2 are LGHNA and YSLEER. There are 14 residues in the CDR3. Here the CDR3 reads CASSQDVLTGELFF.

The chain employs TRBV29-1 and TRBJ2-7; no DNA is available, so the TRBD2 call from TCRdb remains unchecked. The V gene's germline CDR1 is SQVTM and CDR2 ANQGSEA. The CDR3 loop spans 14 amino acids. The CDR3 reads CSVRFQTDVYEQYF.